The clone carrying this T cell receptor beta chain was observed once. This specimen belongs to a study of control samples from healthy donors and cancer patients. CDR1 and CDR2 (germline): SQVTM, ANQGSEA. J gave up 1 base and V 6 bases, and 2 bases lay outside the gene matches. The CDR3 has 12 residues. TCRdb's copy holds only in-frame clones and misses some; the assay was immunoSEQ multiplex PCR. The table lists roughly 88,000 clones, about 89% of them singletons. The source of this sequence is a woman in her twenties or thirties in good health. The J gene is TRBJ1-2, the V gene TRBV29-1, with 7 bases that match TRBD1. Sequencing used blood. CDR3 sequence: CSVGQVNYGYTF. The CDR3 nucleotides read TGCAGCGTCGGACAGGTTAACTATGGCTACACCTTC.